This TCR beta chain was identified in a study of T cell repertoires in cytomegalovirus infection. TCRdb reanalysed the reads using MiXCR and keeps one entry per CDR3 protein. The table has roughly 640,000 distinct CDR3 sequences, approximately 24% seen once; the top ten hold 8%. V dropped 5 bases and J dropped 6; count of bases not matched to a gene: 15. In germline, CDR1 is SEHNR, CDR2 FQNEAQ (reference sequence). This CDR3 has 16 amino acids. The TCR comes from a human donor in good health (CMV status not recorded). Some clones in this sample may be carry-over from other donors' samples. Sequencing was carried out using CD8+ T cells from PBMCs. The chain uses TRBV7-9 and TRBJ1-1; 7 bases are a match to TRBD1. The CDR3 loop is CASSLSRTGARAEAFF. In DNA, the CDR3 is TGTGCCAGCAGCCTCTCACGAACAGGGGCCAGGGCTGAAGCTTTCTTT.